The 24 T cell receptor beta chains below come from one sample, sequenced in a study of shared clonotypes between healthy human individuals. Using immunoSEQ multiplex PCR, the repertoire was profiled, and TCRdb retains in-frame clones only, with some absent. The repertoire holds roughly 530,000 clones, with about 96% as singletons. Sequences were obtained from naive CD4+ T cells sorted from blood. Subset in this sample: CD45RA+ positively selected. Receptors were obtained from a woman in her twenties or thirties in good health.

The rearrangement uses TRBV27 and TRBJ2-7, with 8 bases aligning to TRBD2. The CDR3 loop spans 15 amino acids. V lost 9 bases, J lost 6 bases, and 16 bases stayed unmatched. Germline V gene lookup returns CDR1 MNHEY and CDR2 SMNVEV (reference sequence). The CDR3 DNA sequence: TGTGCCAGGAGGGGAGGGGGACTAGACCTCCTCGAGCAGTACTTC. Protein product: CARRGGGLDLLEQYF.

This clone appeared a single time. The chain employs TRBV6-5 and TRBJ2-5, with 8 bases fitting TRBD1. V was pared by 6 bases and J by 1 base, with 1 base of the junction left unmatched. CDR1 and CDR2 (germline): MNHEY, SVGAGI. CDR3 size: 13 residues. The CDR3 sequence: CASRQGAQETQYF. The CDR3 nucleotides are TGTGCCAGCAGGCAGGGGGCCCAAGAGACCCAGTACTTC.

This chain links TRBV5-1 with TRBJ2-1; TRBD1 matches at 9 bases. The CDR3 length is 16 residues. The germline V gene has CDR1 SGHRS and CDR2 YFSETQ. V lost 0 bases, J lost 4 bases, and 5 bases stayed unmatched. The CDR3 sequence is CASSLGTGARYNEQFF. The DNA of the CDR3 is TGCGCCAGCAGCTTGGGGACAGGGGCCCGTTACAATGAGCAGTTCTTC.

The J gene is TRBJ2-7, the V gene TRBV11-3; 7 bases match TRBD1. Trimming took 5 bases from V and 5 from J; bases not matched to a gene: 6. Germline values: CDR1 SGHNT, CDR2 YENEEA. The length of the CDR3 is 13 residues. The CDR3 spells CASSNRTGNEQYF. CDR3 bases: TGTGCCAGCAGCAACAGGACAGGCAACGAGCAGTACTTC.

Worth noting for this clone: The sample contains more than one DNA sequence encoding this CDR3. The rearrangement uses TRBV10-1 and TRBJ2-5, with a tentative D call TRBD1 (6 bases). With 0 bases removed from V and 1 base from J, the gap between germline ends came to 6 bases. This CDR3 comprises 14 residues. Germline CDR1 is WNHNN and CDR2 is SYGVQD (reference sequence). CDR3 residues: CASSESGAQETQYF. The CDR3 DNA reads as TGCGCCAGCAGTGAGTCGGGGGCCCAAGAGACCCAGTACTTC.

This clone was counted only a few times. The CDR3 sequence is CASSEQIRYGYTF. DNA of the CDR3: TGTGCCAGCAGTGAACAGATCCGCTATGGCTACACCTTC. V usage is TRBV6-1 and J usage is TRBJ1-2; unclear D gene. V was shortened by 2 bases and J by 4 bases, with 8 bases between the two germline ends. Germline CDR1 is MNHNS and CDR2 is SASEGT. There are 13 residues in the CDR3.

The chain has TRBV5-4 and TRBJ2-7; possibly TRBD2 for D (5 bases). This CDR3 has 12 residues. Germline V gene data show CDR1 as SGHNT and CDR2 as YYREEE (reference sequence). V gave up 2 bases and J gave up 4 bases, with 7 bases separating them. DNA for the CDR3: TGTGCCAGCAGCTTTCGGGGTTACGAGCAGTACTTC. This translates into CASSFRGYEQYF.

With respect to this clone: The sample has other DNA sequences that encode this CDR3 too. The V call is TRBV28, the J call TRBJ2-6, with D hard to call. The CDR3 runs 15 residues. Germline CDR1 MDHEN, CDR2 SYDVKM. V gave up 2 bases and J gave up 0 bases, with 5 bases separating them. The CDR3 nucleotides are TGTGCCAGCAGTTTAGGAAGCTCTGGGGCCAACGTCCTGACTTTC. This encodes CASSLGSSGANVLTF.

This chain joins TRBV5-6 and TRBJ2-5; possibly TRBD2 for D (5 bases). This CDR3 comprises 13 residues. V was trimmed by 5 bases and J by 5 bases, leaving 13 bases between them. CDR1 is SGHDT, CDR2 YYEEEE, per germline. The CDR3 region has the DNA TGTGCCAGCAGTTACACTAGTCCGGAGACCCAGTACTTC. It translates to CASSYTSPETQYF.

The chain has TRBV6-1 and TRBJ1-4; TRBD1 might be the D (6 bases). Between the trimmed V and J ends, which lost 8 bases and 2 bases, there was a span of 15 bases. CDR1 and CDR2 from the germline V gene are MNHNS and SASEGT. There are 15 residues in the CDR3. Here the CDR3 reads CASDSGDATNEKLFF. As DNA, the CDR3 is TGTGCCAGCGATTCAGGGGACGCGACTAATGAAAAACTGTTTTTT.

For the CDR3, the DNA is TGTGCCAGCAGCTTATCTCCAGATACGCAGTATTTT. As protein: CASSLSPDTQYF. The genes are TRBV7-3 and TRBJ2-3; D remains unclear. Per the germline V gene, CDR1 is SGHTA and CDR2 is FQGTGA. This CDR3 is 12 amino acids long. V lost 2 bases and J 4 bases, leaving 4 bases between the germline ends.

The rearrangement joins TRBV21-1 to TRBJ2-7; the table's D gene call, TRBD2, was not cross checked with the DNA. TRBV21-1 is a recognized pseudogene. CDR3 length: 14 residues. CDR3 loop: CASSKAGTPSEQYF. For the CDR3, the DNA is TGTGCCAGCAGCAAAGCCGGGACTCCCTCCGAGCAGTACTTC.

The V gene is TRBV29-1, the J gene TRBJ2-3; D is unclear. Germline-derived CDR1 and CDR2 are SQVTM and ANQGSEA. The CDR3 is 12 amino acids. V gave up 1 base and J gave up 6 bases, with 8 bases separating them. The CDR3 region has the DNA TGCAGCGTTGAAGCCGGGTTGGATACGCAGTATTTT. This translates into CSVEAGLDTQYF.

V is TRBV5-1 and J is TRBJ2-7; 8 bases map to TRBD2. J gave up 1 base and V 2 bases, and 8 bases lay outside the gene matches. Germline V gene sequence: CDR1 SGHRS, CDR2 YFSETQ. The CDR3 consists of 16 residues. CDR3 DNA sequence: TGCGCCAGCAGCTTCCTCACGGGACTAGTTTCCTACGAGCAGTACTTC. Amino acid sequence: CASSFLTGLVSYEQYF.

This clone has only one observation. This chain uses TRBV6-1 with TRBJ2-7; possibly TRBD1 for D (6 bases). Per germline, CDR1 MNHNS and CDR2 SASEGT. The CDR3 loop spans 15 amino acids. V gave up 6 bases and J gave up 2 bases, with 17 bases separating them. For the CDR3, the DNA is TGTGCCAGCAGCCTAAAGGGGGTCGACCCCTACGAGCAGTACTTC. Protein product: CASSLKGVDPYEQYF.

The CDR3 region is CASSLRGGEQFF. CDR3 nucleotides: TGTGCCAGCAGCTTGCGGGGCGGTGAGCAGTTCTTC. The chain carries TRBV5-8 and TRBJ2-1; D is perhaps TRBD1 or TRBD2 (5 bases each). Germline loops: CDR1 SGHTS, CDR2 YDEGEE. Trimming stripped 1 base from V and 9 bases from J, with 8 bases between. The CDR3 loop spans 12 amino acids.

The genes are TRBV27 and TRBJ2-7; the D gene is possibly TRBD1 (6 bases). In germline, CDR1 is MNHEY, CDR2 SMNVEV (reference sequence). Trimming left V 6 bases short and J 3 bases short, with 9 bases between. CDR3 length: 12 residues. CDR3 sequence: CASSSQGYEQYF. The DNA for the CDR3 is TGTGCCAGCAGCTCACAGGGCTACGAGCAGTACTTC.

The chain employs TRBV6-4 and TRBJ1-2, with D possibly TRBD1 on 6 matching bases. In germline, CDR1 is MRHNA, CDR2 SNTAGT. The CDR3 is 15 residues long. V lost 5 bases and J 2 bases, leaving 15 bases between the germline ends. This CDR3 is CASSSRDTHNYGYTF. The CDR3 DNA follows: TGTGCCAGCAGTTCCCGGGACACCCACAACTATGGCTACACCTTC.

The chain uses TRBV4-1 and TRBJ2-7; TRBD2 matches 8 bases. With 0 bases clipped from V and 5 bases from J, the junction kept 9 bases outside the gene matches. CDR3 length equals 16 residues. Per germline, CDR1 MGHRA and CDR2 YSYEKL. The chain's CDR3 is CASSQDAAGVRNEQYF. For the CDR3, the DNA is TGCGCCAGCAGCCAAGATGCAGCGGGAGTTAGGAACGAGCAGTACTTC.

V gene TRBV6-5 combines with J gene TRBJ2-7; a weak D match, TRBD1 (8 bases). Germline V gene data show CDR1 as MNHEY and CDR2 as SVGAGI. V was trimmed by 6 bases and J by 4 bases, leaving 16 bases between them. The CDR3 sequence is 14 residues long. The CDR3 is CASSRTGGGYEQYF. The CDR3 DNA reads TGTGCCAGCAGCCGTACAGGGGGGGGGTACGAGCAGTACTTC.

The V call is TRBV11-2, the J call TRBJ2-2, with 8 bases identical to TRBD2. The CDR3 is 16 amino acids. Germline values: CDR1 SGHAT, CDR2 FQNNGV. V lost 1 base and J lost 4; bases outside the gene matches: 5. The CDR3: CASSLVGRAATGELFF. The CDR3 DNA reads as TGTGCCAGCAGCTTAGTCGGGAGGGCCGCCACCGGGGAGCTGTTTTTT.

CDR3 nucleotide sequence: TGCGCCAGCAGCATGCAACTAGGGAGAAACACCGGGGAGCTGTTTTTT. Translating gives CASSMQLGRNTGELFF. The V gene is TRBV5-1, the J gene TRBJ2-2, with D possibly matching TRBD2 (5 bases). The CDR3 is 16 amino acids. V was shortened by 4 bases and J by 2 bases, with 15 bases between the two germline ends. Germline V CDR1 and CDR2: SGHRS, YFSETQ. The complete variable domain, with remaining parts taken from reference TRBV5-1 and TRBJ2-2, reads KAGVTQTPRYLIKTRGQQVTLSCSPISGHRSVSWYQQTPGQGLQFLFEYFSETQRNKGNFPGRFSGRQFSNSRSEMNVSTLELGDSALYLCASSMQLGRNTGELFFGEGSRLTVL.

This chain connects TRBV6-6 to TRBJ2-4; maybe TRBD1 (6 bases). The CDR3 is made up of 15 amino acids. The germline gives CDR1 MNHNY, CDR2 SVGAGI (reference sequence). The V and J ends lost 4 bases and 4 bases respectively, with 14 bases between them. In DNA form, the CDR3 reads TGTGCCAGCAGTTTGCAGACCGGACAGAAAAACATTCAGTACTTC. Amino acid sequence: CASSLQTGQKNIQYF.

The rearrangement uses TRBV11-2 and TRBJ2-2; D uncertain. Germline lookup yields CDR1 SGHAT and CDR2 FQNNGV. This CDR3 spans 17 amino acids. V was cut by 6 bases and J by 3 bases, with 20 bases left in between. As DNA, the CDR3 is TGTGCCAGCAGACCTCGCGGACCCCGGGTGCACACCGGGGAGCTGTTTTTT. Translating gives CASRPRGPRVHTGELFF.